This entry describes one T cell receptor (beta chain). Trimming took 2 bases from V and 5 from J; bases not matched to a gene: 4. Per the germline V gene, CDR1 is MGHDK and CDR2 is SYGVNS. The CDR3 has 14 residues. Profiled with immunoSEQ multiplex PCR; TCRdb holds only in-frame clones, not every one. The data hold 59,000 or so clones, with roughly nine tenths observed a single time. This sample was included in a study of cytomegalovirus exposure and HLA in healthy donors. The sequence was obtained from a woman between 18 and 30 years old in good health and CMV-seronegative. The chain joins TRBV25-1 to TRBJ2-7; 9 bases match TRBD1. Sequences were obtained from PBMCs. This CDR3 is CASSEGTGHHEQYF. Here the CDR3 DNA reads TGTGCCAGCAGTGAAGGGACAGGGCACCACGAGCAGTACTTC.